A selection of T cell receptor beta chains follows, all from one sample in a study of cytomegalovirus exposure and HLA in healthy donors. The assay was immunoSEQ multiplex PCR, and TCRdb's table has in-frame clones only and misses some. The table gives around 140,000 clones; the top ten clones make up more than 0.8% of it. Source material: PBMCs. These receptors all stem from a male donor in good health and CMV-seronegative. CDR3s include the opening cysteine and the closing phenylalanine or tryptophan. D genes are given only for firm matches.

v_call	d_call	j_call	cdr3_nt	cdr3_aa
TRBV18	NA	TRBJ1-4	TGTGCCAGCTCCCCTTCCGCGGGGATAACTAATGAAAAACTGTTTTTT	CASSPSAGITNEKLFF
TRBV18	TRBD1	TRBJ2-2	TGTGCCAGCTCACCAGGGACAGATGTGAACACCGGGGAGCTGTTTTTT	CASSPGTDVNTGELFF
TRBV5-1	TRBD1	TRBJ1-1	TGCGCCAGCAGCGTAACAGGGGGCACTGAAGCCTTCTTT	CASSVTGGTEAFF
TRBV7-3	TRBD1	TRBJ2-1	TGTGCCAGCAGCCGATCCGGGACAGGGTACAATGAGCAGTTCTTC	CASSRSGTGYNEQFF
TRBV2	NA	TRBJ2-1	TGTGCCAGCAGCTCCCGGAGGGAGACCAACTACAATGAGCAGTTCTTC	CASSSRRETNYNEQFF
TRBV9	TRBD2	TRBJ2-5	TGTGCCAGCAGCGTATCGGACTACTCGGGGGGAGAGACCCAGTACTTC	CASSVSDYSGGETQYF
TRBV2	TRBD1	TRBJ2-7	TGTGCCAGCAGCCGACAGGGCTCCTACGAGCAGTACTTC	CASSRQGSYEQYF
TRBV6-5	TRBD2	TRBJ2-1	TGTGCCACCAGCGGGAGAGGCTTGTACAATGAGCAGTTCTTC	CATSGRGLYNEQFF
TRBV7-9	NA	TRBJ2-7	TGTGCCAGCAGCTCAGACAGCTTCTACGAGCAGTACTTC	CASSSDSFYEQYF
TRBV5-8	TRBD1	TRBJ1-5	TGTGCCAGCAGGGAGGGGGCTTTGATTCAGCCCCAGCATTTT	CASREGALIQPQHF
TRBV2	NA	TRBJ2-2	TGTGCCAGCAGGCAAGGGGATCCGATCAACACCGGGGAGCTGTTTTTT	CASRQGDPINTGELFF
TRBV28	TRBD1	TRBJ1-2	TGTGCCAGCAGTCATTCGGACAGGGGAAACTATGGCTACACCTTC	CASSHSDRGNYGYTF
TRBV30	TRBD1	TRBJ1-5	TGTGCCTGGAGTGTCCCGGACAGGGGGCTCCAGCCCCAGCATTTT	CAWSVPDRGLQPQHF
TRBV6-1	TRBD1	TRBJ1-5	TGTGCCAGCAGGCCCCAGGGGGGTGCTCAGCCCCAGCATTTT	CASRPQGGAQPQHF
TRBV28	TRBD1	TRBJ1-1	TGTGCCAGCAGTCATACCCAACTGACAGGGCCCAACACTGAAGCTTTCTTT	CASSHTQLTGPNTEAFF
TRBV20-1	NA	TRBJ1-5	TGCAGTGCTAAGGCAGGGCAGCCCCAGCATTTT	CSAKAGQPQHF
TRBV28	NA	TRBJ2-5	TGTGCCAGCAACACAGGGAGAGTCGAGACCCAGTACTTC	CASNTGRVETQYF
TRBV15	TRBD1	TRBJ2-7	TGTGCCACCAGCAGAGATACAGGGGTATTGTACGAGCAGTACTTC	CATSRDTGVLYEQYF
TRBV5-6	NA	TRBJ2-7	TGTGCCAGCAGCTTTGTAGGTACAGGGGAGCAGTACTTC	CASSFVGTGEQYF
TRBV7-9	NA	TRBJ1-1	TGTGCCAGCAATCAGGTAACCCTGAACACTGAAGCTTTCTTT	CASNQVTLNTEAFF
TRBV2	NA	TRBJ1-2	TGTGCCAGCAGTCCCGACAGGAACCCCTATGGCTACACCTTC	CASSPDRNPYGYTF
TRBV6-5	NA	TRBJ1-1	TGTGCCAGCAGTTGGGAGGAGGTCACTGAAGCTTTCTTT	CASSWEEVTEAFF
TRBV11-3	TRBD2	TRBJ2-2	TGTGCCAGCAGCTCTAGCGGGGTTAACACCGGGGAGCTGTTTTTT	CASSSSGVNTGELFF
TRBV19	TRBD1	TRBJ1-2	TGTGCCAGTACCGTGAAGGGGGCAACCGACTATGGCTACACCTTC	CASTVKGATDYGYTF
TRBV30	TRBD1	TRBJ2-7	TGTGCCTGGAACACGGGGACAGGGTCCAACGAGCAGTACTTC	CAWNTGTGSNEQYF
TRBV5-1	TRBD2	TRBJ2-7	TGCGCCAGCATGATAGCGGGAGGGAGCTCCTACGAGCAGTACTTC	CASMIAGGSSYEQYF
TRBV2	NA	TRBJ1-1	TGTGCCAGCAATACTTTCGGAGGTATCGGCACTGAAGCTTTCTTT	CASNTFGGIGTEAFF
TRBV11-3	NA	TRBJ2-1	TGTGCCAGCAGCCCAGGCACCACGGACTACAATGAGCAGTTCTTC	CASSPGTTDYNEQFF
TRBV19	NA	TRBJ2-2	TGTGCCAGTAGGGGCTTGGGCCTTAACACCGGGGAGCTGTTTTTT	CASRGLGLNTGELFF
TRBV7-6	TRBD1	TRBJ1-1	TGTGCCAGCAGCCCCACAGGGGCCTCCCCTGGGGGCACTGAAGCTTTCTTT	CASSPTGASPGGTEAFF
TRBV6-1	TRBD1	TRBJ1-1	TGTGCCAGCAGTGCCCCGACAGGGGGAGGAACTGAAGCTTTCTTT	CASSAPTGGGTEAFF
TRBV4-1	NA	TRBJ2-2	TGCGCCAGCAGCCAACACACGGACTACCACGGGGAGCTGTTTTTT	CASSQHTDYHGELFF
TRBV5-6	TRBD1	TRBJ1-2	TGTGCCAGCAGCGTCAGGGGGCCAGAGTATGGCTACACCTTC	CASSVRGPEYGYTF
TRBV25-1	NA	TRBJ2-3	TGTGCCAGCAGTGAATACGGCAGGGCGGATACGCAGTATTTT	CASSEYGRADTQYF
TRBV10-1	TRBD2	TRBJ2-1	TGCGCCAGCAGTGAGTTGCCGGGACTAGCGGGGGGTCGGTCCTACAATGAGCAGTTCTTC	CASSELPGLAGGRSYNEQFF
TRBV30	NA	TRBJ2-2	TGTGCCTGGAGTGTTTACAGTAAGAACACCGGGGAGCTGTTTTTT	CAWSVYSKNTGELFF
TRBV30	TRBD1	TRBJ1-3	TGTGCCTGGAGTGTGCAGGGGGCTAGGAGGGCCACTGGAAACACCATATATTTT	CAWSVQGARRATGNTIYF
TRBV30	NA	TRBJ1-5	TGTGCCTGGAGTGTGCAGAGGAGTAATCAGCCCCAGCATTTT	CAWSVQRSNQPQHF
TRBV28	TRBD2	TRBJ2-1	TGTGCCAGCAGTTTTCTCTTAGCGGGGGCCAATGAGCAGTTCTTC	CASSFLLAGANEQFF
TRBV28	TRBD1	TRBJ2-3	TGTGCCAGCAGCTTAGAACCGGGACAGAGGTTTCGGGATACGCAGTATTTT	CASSLEPGQRFRDTQYF
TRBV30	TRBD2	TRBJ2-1	TGTGCCTGGAGTGTTGTCCGGACTAGCGGTGCTCCCTCCTACAATGAGCAGTTCTTC	CAWSVVRTSGAPSYNEQFF